The source of this T cell receptor beta chain is a study of blood T cell repertoires in COVID-19. Here immunoSEQ multiplex PCR was the method, and the copy in TCRdb shows in-frame clones only, minus some. The sample has some 200,000 clones, approximately 79% seen once. The TCR comes from a man aged 30 to 39 with active or convalescent COVID-19. The sequencing input was peripheral blood.

CDR3 sequence (DNA): TGTGCCAGCAGTGACCTCTCTACAGGGAACACTGAAGCTTTCTTT. This encodes CASSDLSTGNTEAFF. The V call is TRBV25-1, the J call TRBJ1-1, with a possible D match to TRBD1 (5 bases). The germline V gene has CDR1 MGHDK and CDR2 SYGVNS. With 3 bases removed from V and 1 base from J, the gap between germline ends came to 12 bases. The CDR3 is 15 residues long.